This entry lists 9 T cell receptor beta chains sequenced from one sample in a study of T cell changes during pregnancy in multiple sclerosis. Repertoires were generated with immunoSEQ multiplex PCR, while TCRdb's copy carries only in-frame clones and drops some. The profile shows some 38,000 clones, about 90% of them singletons. The sequences come from CD4+ T cells from peripheral blood mononuclear cells, collected after pregnancy. The receptors shown here come from a female donor in good health, enrolled as a control in a pregnancy study.

V usage is TRBV5-4 and J usage is TRBJ2-7, with D perhaps matching TRBD1 (6 bases). CDR1 and CDR2 from the germline V gene are SGHNT and YYREEE (reference sequence). The CDR3 loop spans 15 amino acids. Trimming removed 1 base from V and 1 base from J, with 12 bases in between. The DNA for the CDR3 is TGTGCCAGCAGCTTGTCTGGACAGACATCCTACGAGCAGTACTTC. It translates to CASSLSGQTSYEQYF. Variable domain in full (rest from reference TRBV5-4 and TRBJ2-7): ETGVTQSPTHLIKTRGQQVTLRCSSQSGHNTVSWYQQALGQGPQFIFQYYREEENGRGNFPPRFSGLQFPNYSSELNVNALELDDSALYLCASSLSGQTSYEQYFGPGTRLTVT.

This clone showed up just once. J is TRBJ2-7 and V is TRBV20-1; D uncertain. Deletions cut 6 bases from V and 1 base from J, with 4 bases between. This CDR3 is built from 10 residues. The germline V gene encodes CDR1 DFQATT and CDR2 SNEGSKA (reference sequence). CDR3 protein: CSARSYEQYF. CDR3 sequence (DNA): TGCAGTGCCCGTTCCTACGAGCAGTACTTC.

The CDR3 reads CASSTTLGQAYEQYF. The CDR3 nucleotides read TGTGCCAGCAGCACCACCCTGGGACAGGCCTACGAGCAGTACTTC. The chain is built from TRBV7-8 and TRBJ2-7, with 8 positions matching TRBD1. The CDR3 runs 15 residues. V shed 5 bases, J shed 2 bases, and the junction held 8 bases outside the gene matches. CDR1 and CDR2 from the germline V gene are SGHVS and FQNEAQ.

This chain links TRBV4-3 with TRBJ1-6; maybe TRBD1 (5 bases). Germline V gene lookup returns CDR1 LGHNA and CDR2 YSLEER. The CDR3 loop spans 16 amino acids. V was trimmed by 1 base and J by 8 bases, leaving 15 bases between them. CDR3 region: CASSQGGSGAHSPLHF. The CDR3 DNA reads as TGCGCCAGCAGCCAAGGAGGAAGCGGGGCCCATTCACCCCTCCACTTT.

The chain combines TRBV5-1 with TRBJ1-5; tentative D call: TRBD1 (5 bases). CDR1 and CDR2 (germline): SGHRS, YFSETQ. There are 15 residues in the CDR3. Trimming shortened V by 2 bases and J by 0 bases, and 9 bases separated the two germline ends. The CDR3 protein is CASSLGGTSNQPQHF. Written as DNA, the CDR3 is TGCGCCAGCAGCTTAGGAGGGACTAGCAATCAGCCCCAGCATTTT.

This chain joins TRBV6-1 and TRBJ2-1; TRBD1 aligns across 9 bases. J gave up 6 bases and V 2 bases, and 8 bases lay outside the gene matches. The CDR3 contains 16 residues. Germline V CDR1 and CDR2: MNHNS, SASEGT. CDR3: CASSESWTGVFNEQFF. The CDR3 DNA reads TGTGCCAGCAGTGAATCTTGGACAGGGGTCTTCAATGAGCAGTTCTTC.

The CDR3 region has the DNA TGTGCCAGCAGATTAGACCGGGGGGGCCAAGAGACCCAGTACTTC. This gives the protein CASRLDRGGQETQYF. The V call is TRBV6-6, the J call TRBJ2-5, with 8 bases lining up with TRBD2. The CDR3 consists of 15 residues. V lost 6 bases, J lost 1 base, and 7 bases stayed unmatched. CDR1 is MNHNY, CDR2 SVGAGI, per germline (reference sequence).

This clone has just a few counts. The genes are TRBV30 and TRBJ1-1, with TRBD1 identical over 7 bases. J lost 4 bases, V lost 3 bases, and 5 bases had no gene match. Germline V gene sequence: CDR1 GTSNPN, CDR2 SVGIG (reference sequence). The CDR3 contains 13 residues. The CDR3 DNA follows: TGTGCCTGGAGACTACAGGGGAGCACTGAAGCTTTCTTT. It specifies CAWRLQGSTEAFF.

The V call is TRBV14, the J call TRBJ2-1; tentatively, D is TRBD2 (5 bases). Trimming took 4 bases from V and 2 from J, leaving 9 bases between them. Germline CDR1 is SGHDN and CDR2 is FVKESK. The CDR3 runs 14 residues. The CDR3 here is CASSRRIAYNEQFF. The CDR3, as DNA: TGTGCCAGCAGCCGGAGGATCGCCTACAATGAGCAGTTCTTC.